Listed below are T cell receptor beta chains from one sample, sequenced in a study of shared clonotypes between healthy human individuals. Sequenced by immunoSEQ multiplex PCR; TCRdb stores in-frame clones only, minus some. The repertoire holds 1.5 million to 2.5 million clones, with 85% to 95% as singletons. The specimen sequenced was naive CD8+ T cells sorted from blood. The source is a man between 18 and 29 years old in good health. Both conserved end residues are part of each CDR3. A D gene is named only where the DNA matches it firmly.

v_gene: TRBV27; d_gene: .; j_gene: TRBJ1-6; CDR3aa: CASSSNSPLHF
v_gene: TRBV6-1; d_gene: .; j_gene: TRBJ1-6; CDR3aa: CASSEDMVLNSPLHF
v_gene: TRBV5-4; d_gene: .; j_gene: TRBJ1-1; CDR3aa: CASSLVEGAEAFF
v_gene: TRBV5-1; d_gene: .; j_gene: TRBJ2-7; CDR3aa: CASSALPSSVYEQYF
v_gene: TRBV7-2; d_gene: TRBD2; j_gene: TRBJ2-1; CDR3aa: CASSKLAGLYNEQFF
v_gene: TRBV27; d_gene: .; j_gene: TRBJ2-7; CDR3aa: CASSSSLAADYEQYF
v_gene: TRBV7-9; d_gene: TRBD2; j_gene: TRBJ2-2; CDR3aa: CASSRGTSGRAFDGELFF
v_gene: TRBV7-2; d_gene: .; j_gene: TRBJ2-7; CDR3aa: CASSFRSGLTYEQYF
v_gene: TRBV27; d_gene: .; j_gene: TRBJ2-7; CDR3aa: CASSLLGAGYEQYF
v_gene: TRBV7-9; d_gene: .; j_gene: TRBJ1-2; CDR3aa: CASSPRSGYGYTF
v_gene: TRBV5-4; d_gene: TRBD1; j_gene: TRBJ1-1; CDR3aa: CASSSETGVWEAFF
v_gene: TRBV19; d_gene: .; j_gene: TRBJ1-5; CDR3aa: CASTGNPGASNQPQHF
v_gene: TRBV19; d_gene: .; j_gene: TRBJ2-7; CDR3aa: CASSVSPEGGEQYF
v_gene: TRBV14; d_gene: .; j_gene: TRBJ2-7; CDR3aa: CASSQHTGPPQEQYF
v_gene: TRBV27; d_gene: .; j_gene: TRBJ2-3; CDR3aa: CASSSNTMLTDTQYF
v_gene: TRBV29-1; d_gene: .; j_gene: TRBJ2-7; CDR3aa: CSANTGDEQYF
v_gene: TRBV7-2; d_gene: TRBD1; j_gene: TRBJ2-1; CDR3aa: CASSLLQGAIGNEQFF
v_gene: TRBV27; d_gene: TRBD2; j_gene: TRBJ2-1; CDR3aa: CASSTLAGVYNEQFF
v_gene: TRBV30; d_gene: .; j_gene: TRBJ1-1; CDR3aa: CAWSALGPVYEAFF
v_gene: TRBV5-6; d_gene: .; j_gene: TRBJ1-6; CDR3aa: CASSLMGGNSPLHF
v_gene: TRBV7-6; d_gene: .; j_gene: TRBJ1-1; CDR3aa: CASSDRQDTEAFF
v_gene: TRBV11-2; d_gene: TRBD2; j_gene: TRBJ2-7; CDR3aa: CASSLRLAGGEQYF
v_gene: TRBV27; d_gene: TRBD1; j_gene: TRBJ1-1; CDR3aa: CASSPGTGYMNTEAFF
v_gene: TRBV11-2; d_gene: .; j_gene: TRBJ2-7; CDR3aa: CASSLVSGEQYF
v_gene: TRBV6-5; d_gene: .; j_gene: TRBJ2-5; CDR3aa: CASTDGETQYF
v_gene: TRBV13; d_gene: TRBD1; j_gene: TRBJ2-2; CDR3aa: CASSLGPWGAGGTGELFF
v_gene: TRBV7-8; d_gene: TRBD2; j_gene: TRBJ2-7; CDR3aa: CASSPVVLAGGYEQYF
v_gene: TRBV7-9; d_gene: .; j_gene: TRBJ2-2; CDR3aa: CASSFSGYPNTGELFF
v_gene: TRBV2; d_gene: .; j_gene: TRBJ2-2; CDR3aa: CASSEQVQNTGELFF
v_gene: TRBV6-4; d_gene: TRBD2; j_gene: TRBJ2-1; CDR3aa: CASSETSAPLIGRFF
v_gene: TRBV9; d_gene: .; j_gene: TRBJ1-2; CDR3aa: CASSVGPETGYGYTF
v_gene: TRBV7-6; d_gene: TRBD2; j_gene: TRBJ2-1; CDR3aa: CASSLPREGNEQFF
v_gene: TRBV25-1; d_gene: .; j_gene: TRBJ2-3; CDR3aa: CASSPPRGDTQYF
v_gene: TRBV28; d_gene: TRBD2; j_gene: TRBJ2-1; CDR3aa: CASSTRERGAPYNEQFF
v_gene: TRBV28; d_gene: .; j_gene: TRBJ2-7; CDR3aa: CASSSPPRGSEQYF
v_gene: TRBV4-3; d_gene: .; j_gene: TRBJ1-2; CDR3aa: CASSQDGWDIGIYGYTF
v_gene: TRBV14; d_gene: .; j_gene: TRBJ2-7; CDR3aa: CASSLKPPGIPLYEQYF
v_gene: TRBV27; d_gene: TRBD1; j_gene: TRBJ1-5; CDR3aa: CASSLSGQGFYQPQHF
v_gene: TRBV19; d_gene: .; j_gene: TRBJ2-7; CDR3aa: CASSIVSSYEQYF
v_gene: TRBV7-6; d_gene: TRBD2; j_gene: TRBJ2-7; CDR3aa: CASSAASGTSGRSYEQYF